The rows below give T cell receptor beta chains drawn from one sample of a study of blood T cell repertoires in COVID-19. Using immunoSEQ multiplex PCR, the repertoire was profiled, and TCRdb retains in-frame clones only, with some absent. The sample yields hundreds of thousands of clones, over 75% seen once. The sequencing sample was made of PBMCs or T cells enriched from blood (not recorded which). The receptors come from a man aged 25-40 years who had recovered from COVID-19. Each CDR3 is given with its conserved first and last residue. Each record gives: J gene, clone size, D gene, V gene, CDR3 DNA, CDR3 protein. A D gene is named only where the DNA matches it firmly. Some rows mark clone size as missing; the rest say once, few, many or name a class of expanded clone.

>TRBJ1-3|-|-|TRBV29-1
TGCAGCTTCTGTTCTACAGCCGGCGGGCCCATATATTTT
CSFCSTAGGPIYF
>TRBJ2-2|-|-|TRBV5-1
TGCGCCAGCAGCTTGGATAGCGTCACCGGGGAGCTGTTTTTT
CASSLDSVTGELFF
>TRBJ1-1|-|-|TRBV5-1
TGCGCCAGCAGATTAGACCGACAGGACTCTGAAGCTTTCTTT
CASRLDRQDSEAFF
>TRBJ2-7|-|TRBD1|TRBV5-1
TGCGCCAGCAGCGCCAAAGGACAGGGGGCATTTTACGAGCAGTACTTC
CASSAKGQGAFYEQYF
>TRBJ2-2|-|TRBD1|TRBV5-1
TGCGCCAGCAGCGCGGGACAGGGGAACACCGGGGAGCTGTTTTTT
CASSAGQGNTGELFF
>TRBJ2-1|once|-|TRBV7-2
TGTGCCAGCAGCTTAGCGGGGGGAGTCTCCTACAATGAGCAGTTCTTC
CASSLAGGVSYNEQFF
>TRBJ1-1|-|-|TRBV7-9
TGTGCCAGCAGCCTTGACAAGAACACTGAAGCTTTCTTT
CASSLDKNTEAFF
>TRBJ1-2|-|TRBD1|TRBV2
TGTGCCAGCGCCTGGGACAGGGGGTCCGCCCCTAACTATGGCTACACCTTC
CASAWDRGSAPNYGYTF
>TRBJ2-1|-|TRBD2|TRBV4-1
TGCGCCAGCAGCCAAGGACTAGCGGACAATGAGCAGTTCTTC
CASSQGLADNEQFF
>TRBJ1-2|-|TRBD1|TRBV27
TGTGCCAGCAGTTTATCAACGGGACAGGGGAAGTTCTATGGCTACACCTTC
CASSLSTGQGKFYGYTF
>TRBJ1-1|-|-|TRBV5-1
TGCGCCAGCAGCTTGACGGTCATGAACACTGAAGCTTTCTTT
CASSLTVMNTEAFF
>TRBJ2-3|-|TRBD1|TRBV24-1
TGTGCCACCAGTGACTGGACAGGCGGGACAGATACGCAGTATTTT
CATSDWTGGTDTQYF
>TRBJ1-2|once|TRBD1|TRBV7-9
TGTGCCAGCAGCCAAAACCCCGGGACAGGGCATGGCTACACCTTC
CASSQNPGTGHGYTF
>TRBJ2-7|-|TRBD1|TRBV5-6
TGTGCCAGCAGCCCTATTGGGGGACAGAGCTCCTACGAGCAGTACTTC
CASSPIGGQSSYEQYF
>TRBJ1-4|-|-|TRBV4-3
TGCGCCAGCAGTCAGTCCAGGGTAAACGAAAAACTGTTTTTT
CASSQSRVNEKLFF
>TRBJ1-5|once|-|TRBV3-1/TRBV3-2
TGTGCCAGCAGCCAAGAACCGGGACTGGGCCAGCCCCAGCATTTT
CASSQEPGLGQPQHF
>TRBJ1-1|-|TRBD1|TRBV29-1
TGCAGCGGGGATGGACAGGGACGGAACACTGAAGCTTTCTTT
CSGDGQGRNTEAFF
>TRBJ2-5|-|TRBD1|TRBV7-3
TGTGCCAGCAGCCAGACAGGGCAAGAGACCCAGTACTTC
CASSQTGQETQYF
>TRBJ2-1|-|TRBD2|TRBV12-5
TGTGCTAGTGGTTTGTCTGGATCGAGCGGGGGGCACAATGAGCAGTTCTTC
CASGLSGSSGGHNEQFF
>TRBJ1-2|-|-|TRBV27
TGTGCCAGCTGCTACCGTTTAGGAGGCTATGGCTACACCTTC
CASCYRLGGYGYTF
>TRBJ2-7|-|-|TRBV11-3
TGTGCCAGCAGCGTTGGACAAAACTACGAGCAGTACTTC
CASSVGQNYEQYF
>TRBJ2-3|-|-|TRBV7-9
TGTGCCAGCAGCCCGGCGGGGATCAAGGGAGATACGCAGTATTTT
CASSPAGIKGDTQYF
>TRBJ2-7|few|TRBD2|TRBV5-4
TGTGCCAGCAGCGATTGGCGGGGGGGCGCCTACGAGCAGTACTTC
CASSDWRGGAYEQYF
>TRBJ2-2|-|TRBD1|TRBV5-4
TGTGCCAGCAGCCGGGACAGGGGAATCGGGGAGCTGTTTTTT
CASSRDRGIGELFF
>TRBJ2-7|few|-|TRBV3-1/TRBV3-2
TGTGCCAGCAGCCAAGGGGGCGTCTCCGGGCAGTACTTC
CASSQGGVSGQYF
>TRBJ1-1|-|-|TRBV27
TGTGCCAGCAGCCTTTTACCGGGACATCGCATGAACACTGAAGCTTTCTTT
CASSLLPGHRMNTEAFF
>TRBJ1-1|-|TRBD1|TRBV19
TGTGCCAGTACTACAGGGGGGATTAACACTGAAGCTTTCTTT
CASTTGGINTEAFF
>TRBJ1-2|-|-|TRBV30
TGTGCCTGGAGTCCGACAGCTAATTTCTATGGCTACACCTTC
CAWSPTANFYGYTF
>TRBJ1-2|-|TRBD1|TRBV7-9
TGTGCCAGCAGCTTGGGGACAGGCGCATATGGCTACACCTTC
CASSLGTGAYGYTF
>TRBJ2-7|-|-|TRBV7-8
TGTGCCAGCAGCTCATTACTAGGGAGCTACGAGCAGTACTTC
CASSSLLGSYEQYF
>TRBJ1-6|-|-|TRBV4-1
TGCGCCAGCAGCCAAGGGACAGCCTATAATTCACCCCTCCACTTT
CASSQGTAYNSPLHF
>TRBJ2-7|-|-|TRBV7-6
TGTGCCAGCAGCCCGAGACTAGATCCATCCTACGAGCAGTACTTC
CASSPRLDPSYEQYF
>TRBJ1-1|-|-|TRBV11-2
TGTGCCAGCAGCTTAGCGGGGGAGTCTGAAGCTTTCTTT
CASSLAGESEAFF
>TRBJ2-1|-|TRBD1|TRBV2
TGTGCCAGCACACGACAGGGGGCAAATGAGCAGTTCTTC
CASTRQGANEQFF
>TRBJ2-2|-|TRBD1|TRBV14
TGTGCCAGCAGCCCGGACAGGGGAGCCGGGGAGCTGTTTTTT
CASSPDRGAGELFF
>TRBJ1-3|-|-|TRBV5-5
TGTGCCAGCAGCTGGACAGACACTGGAAACACCATATATTTT
CASSWTDTGNTIYF
>TRBJ2-3|-|TRBD1|TRBV5-1
TGCGCCAGCAGCTCGGGACAGGGTCTGACAGATACGCAGTATTTT
CASSSGQGLTDTQYF
>TRBJ1-3|-|TRBD1|TRBV19
TGTGCCAGTAGTATAACAGGGGAGGCTGGAAACACCATATATTTT
CASSITGEAGNTIYF
>TRBJ1-4|-|TRBD1|TRBV5-8
TGTGCCAGCAGCTTGGTCTTACAGGGGGCTCCTCGTTATGAAAAACTGTTTTTT
CASSLVLQGAPRYEKLFF
>TRBJ1-5|-|-|TRBV4-1
TGCGCCAGCAGCCAGGACTACAATCAGCCCCAGCATTTT
CASSQDYNQPQHF
>TRBJ2-4|-|TRBD2|TRBV2
TGTGCCAGCATACTAGCGGAAAACATTCAGTACTTC
CASILAENIQYF
>TRBJ1-3|-|-|TRBV30
TGTGCCTGGAGCTCCTCTGGAAACACCATATATTTT
CAWSSSGNTIYF
>TRBJ1-2|-|TRBD1|TRBV30
TGTGCTAGAGGGACAGGGGGCTTGGGGTTCTATGGCTACACCTTC
CARGTGGLGFYGYTF